The T cell receptor (beta chain) described here comes from a study of T cell responses to AZD1222 COVID-19 vaccine. Points from the study as a whole: Clonal diversity was possibly underestimated, and the donors were mostly white British, with more females. No day 14 peak samples; only post-peak repertoires were characterized. Only a handful of AZD1222 recipients, several in all, had baseline seropositivity.

Profiling relied on immunoSEQ multiplex PCR, and the TCRdb table lists in-frame clones only, not all of them. The data show some 150,000 clones, 88% seen once. Comments on this clone: Its specificity is unknown.

The specimen comprised peripheral blood, sampled on day 0 of MenACWY control vaccination. The source of this sequence is an adult in good health.

CDR3 bases: TGCAGCGTAGCCCGTGGGGGTGACACTGAAGCTTTCTTT. Translated: CSVARGGDTEAFF. The chain carries TRBV29-1 and TRBJ1-1; tentatively, D is TRBD1 (5 bases). This CDR3 has 13 amino acids. Germline V CDR1 and CDR2: SQVTM, ANQGSEA. Deletions cut 6 bases from V and 3 bases from J, with 14 bases between.